Listed here are 32 T cell receptor beta chains from one sample, sequenced in a study of blood T cells in healthy people across ages. It was with a sample-barcoded 5' primer and a J-beta primer mix that a second PCR of about 7 to 12 cycles was run. TCRdb called the 5' RACE reads again in MiXCR, with one record for every CDR3 protein. Of hundreds of thousands of distinct CDR3 sequences listed, around three fifths were seen once; the top ten hold 20% to 30%. The sample comprised blood. The receptors originated from a man aged 40-49 years in good health.

The chain has TRBV7-8 and TRBJ1-1; perhaps TRBD1 as D (6 bases). V lost 6 bases to trimming and J lost 5 bases, with 13 bases between them. The CDR3 has 13 amino acids. Germline V gene data show CDR1 as SGHVS and CDR2 as FQNEAQ. The CDR3 DNA sequence: TGTGCCAGCAGTTCTACAGGGAGTACTGAAGCTTTCTTT. Its translation is CASSSTGSTEAFF.

The table lists this clonotype with a few counts. The chain has TRBV20-1 and TRBJ2-7; D possibly uses TRBD1 or TRBD2 (6 bases each). CDR1 is DFQATT, CDR2 SNEGSKA, per germline (reference sequence). The CDR3 sequence is 12 residues long. Trimming took 6 bases from V and 10 from J, leaving 19 bases between them. CDR3 bases: TGCAGTGCCGAAGAGGGGGGAGCCACTCAGTACTTC. Protein sequence: CSAEEGGATQYF.

V is TRBV9 and J is TRBJ1-6; 11 bases agree with TRBD1. The CDR3 is made up of 15 amino acids. Looked up from germline, CDR1 is SGDLS and CDR2 is YYNGEE. With V trimmed by 0 bases and J by 10 bases, 3 bases remained unmatched. DNA of the CDR3: TGTGCCAGCAGCGTAGGTGGGACAGGGGGATCACCCCTCCACTTT. This codes for CASSVGGTGGSPLHF.

This clonotype came up a few times. CDR3 sequence reads: CASSLSVSSYGYTF. The CDR3 DNA sequence: TGTGCCAGCAGTTTGTCCGTCAGCTCCTATGGCTACACCTTC. The chain has TRBV12-3 or TRBV12-4 and TRBJ1-2; D gene uncertain. This CDR3 has 14 residues. V was cut by 3 bases and J by 4 bases, with 12 bases left in between.

This clonotype was observed a few times. The rearrangement joins TRBV15 to TRBJ2-4, with 7 nucleotides matching TRBD1. The V and J ends lost 0 bases and 0 bases, in that order; junction bases with no gene match: 11. The germline V gene encodes CDR1 LNHNV and CDR2 YYDKDF (reference sequence). This CDR3 has 19 residues. This CDR3 reads CATSRDPDRRELAKNIQYF. Written as DNA, the CDR3 is TGTGCCACCAGCAGAGACCCGGACAGGCGAGAACTAGCCAAAAACATTCAGTACTTC.

The rearrangement joins TRBV7-3 to TRBJ2-7, with 10 bases aligning to TRBD2. CDR1 and CDR2 (germline): SGHTA, FQGTGA. The CDR3 loop spans 14 amino acids. J was trimmed by 3 bases and V by 5 bases; bases with no gene match: 4. In DNA, the CDR3 is TGTGCCAGCAGCGCTAGCGGGAGAAACTACGAGCAGTACTTC. Translating it yields CASSASGRNYEQYF.

The table lists this clonotype with a few counts. The chain is built from TRBV5-1 and TRBJ1-6; possibly TRBD1 for D (5 bases). Trimming stripped 4 bases from V and 7 bases from J, with 18 bases between. This CDR3 comprises 16 residues. In germline, CDR1 is SGHRS, CDR2 YFSETQ. The CDR3 loop reads CASSTDVRARNSPLHF. The CDR3 nucleotides read TGCGCCAGCAGCACGGACGTCAGGGCAAGGAATTCACCCCTCCACTTT.

The rearrangement links TRBV29-1 to TRBJ2-1, with 8 bases that match TRBD1. Germline values: CDR1 SQVTM, CDR2 ANQGSEA. Germline trimming cut 3 bases from V and 7 bases from J; bases unmatched to any gene: 17. The CDR3 runs 17 residues. CDR3 loop: CSVEFRAQTGAENEQFF. The CDR3 region has the DNA TGCAGCGTTGAGTTCCGGGCGCAGACAGGGGCTGAGAATGAGCAGTTCTTC.

The chain uses TRBV6-6 and TRBJ2-7; D call uncertain. The tail of the sequence fits TRBJ2-5 better, so the J call may be wrong. Looked up from germline, CDR1 is MNHNY and CDR2 is SVGAGI (reference sequence). CDR3 length: 14 residues. The CDR3 bases are TGTGCCAGCAGTTACAAGGTCAGCCAAGAGACCCAGTACTTC. It is translated as CASSYKVSQETQYF.

Only a few counts were recorded for this clonotype. The chain couples TRBV24-1 to TRBJ2-7; 10 bases are a match to TRBD1. The J call may not be correct, given that the DNA end is closer to TRBJ2-5. Per germline, CDR1 KGHDR and CDR2 SFDVKD. The CDR3 has 15 residues. The DNA of the CDR3 is TGTGCCACCAGTGACACGACAGGGGGCAGAGAGACCCAGTACTTC. Amino acids: CATSDTTGGRETQYF.

The rearrangement uses TRBV19 and TRBJ2-5; D is uncertain. The CDR3 length is 11 residues. Germline assignment: CDR1 LNHDA and CDR2 SQIVND (reference sequence). Between the trimmed V and J ends, which lost 1 base and 11 bases, there was a span of 8 bases. The CDR3 bases are TGTGCCAGTAGTATAGGACCGGAGCAGTACTTC. Protein product: CASSIGPEQYF.

This chain joins TRBV4-2 and TRBJ1-5; D gene ambiguous. Germline V CDR1 and CDR2: LGHNA, YNFKEQ. The CDR3 has 17 amino acids. The ends were cut back, 0 bases at V and 2 bases at J, with 14 bases in the middle. CDR3 sequence: CASSQELGNRGNQPQHF. In nucleotides, the CDR3 is TGTGCCAGCAGCCAAGAATTGGGGAATCGGGGCAATCAGCCCCAGCATTTT.

This clonotype was recorded a few times. This rearrangement joins TRBV7-6 to TRBJ2-3; D possibly corresponds to TRBD2 (6 bases). Germline V gene data show CDR1 as SGHVS and CDR2 as FNYEAQ. The CDR3 runs 13 residues. V lost 5 bases to trimming and J lost 7 bases, with 13 bases between them. In DNA form, the CDR3 reads TGTGCCAGCAGCCTCTCTAGCGCGTATACGCAGTATTTT. Amino acid sequence: CASSLSSAYTQYF.

This sequence joins TRBV28 and TRBJ2-3, with 8 bases identical to TRBD1. V was pared by 5 bases and J by 2 bases, with 24 bases of the junction left unmatched. CDR3 length: 21 residues. Germline values: CDR1 MDHEN, CDR2 SYDVKM. This CDR3 reads CASSTKYRGRRMGPITDTQYF. DNA for the CDR3: TGTGCCAGCAGTACCAAATACAGGGGGAGGCGGATGGGCCCCATCACAGATACGCAGTATTTT.

This chain links TRBV27 with TRBJ2-5; no clear D gene. The germline gives CDR1 MNHEY, CDR2 SMNVEV (reference sequence). Deletions cut 3 bases from V and 4 bases from J, with 15 bases between. The CDR3 is 15 amino acids. Here the CDR3 DNA reads TGTGCCAGCAGTTTGAATCCCGATGGTAGAGAGACCCAGTACTTC. It yields the protein CASSLNPDGRETQYF.

V and J are TRBV10-3 and TRBJ1-5; 7 bases match TRBD1. There are 13 residues in the CDR3. The V gene's germline CDR1 is ENHRY and CDR2 SYGVKD. After removal of 11 bases from V and 5 bases from J, the junction contained 9 bases not matched to a gene. The CDR3 nucleotides are TGTGCCGCCCAGACAGGGTACGATCAGCCCCAGCATTTT. It encodes CAAQTGYDQPQHF.

The genes are TRBV7-9 and TRBJ1-4, with a possible D match to TRBD1 (5 bases). Germline V CDR1 and CDR2: SEHNR, FQNEAQ (reference sequence). The CDR3 length is 15 residues. Trimming shortened V by 4 bases and J by 4 bases, and 13 bases separated the two germline ends. CDR3 DNA sequence: TGTGCCAGCAGCTCTTCTGGGGGGAATAATGAAAAACTGTTTTTT. Translated: CASSSSGGNNEKLFF. Based on the CDR3 plus reference TRBV7-9 and TRBJ1-4, the full variable domain is DTGVSQNPRHKITKRGQNVTFRCDPISEHNRLYWYRQTLGQGPEFLTYFQNEAQLEKSRLLSDRFSAERPKGSFSTLEIQRTEQGDSAMYLCASSSSGGNNEKLFFGSGTQLSVL.

This clonotype has a handful of counts. The V gene is TRBV13, the J gene TRBJ2-1; D might be TRBD2 (5 bases). Per germline, CDR1 PRHDT and CDR2 FYEKMQ (reference sequence). Trimming removed 5 bases at V and 5 bases at J, with 7 bases between. CDR3 length: 12 residues. The CDR3 DNA sequence: TGTGCCAGCAGCCCGGGGAACAATGAGCAGTTCTTC. It translates to CASSPGNNEQFF.

This clonotype appeared once. The CDR3, as DNA: TGTGCCAGCAGTTTACTGGGGTATGGCTACACCTTC. Its protein product is CASSLLGYGYTF. V is TRBV28 and J is TRBJ1-2; D is ambiguous. Germline V gene sequence: CDR1 MDHEN, CDR2 SYDVKM. Between the trimmed V and J ends, which lost 2 bases and 5 bases, there was a span of 6 bases. This CDR3 is built from 12 residues.

The table lists this clonotype with a few counts. V and J are TRBV6-2 or TRBV6-3 and TRBJ2-5; TRBD1 matches at 10 bases. The CDR3 runs 15 residues. The germline V gene has CDR1 MNHEY and CDR2 SVGEGT. Trimming at V came to 6 bases and at J to 2 bases, leaving 6 bases not matched to a gene. The CDR3 bases are TGTGCCAGCAGGCGGCCGGGACAGGGGCAAGAGACCCAGTACTTC. Protein product: CASRRPGQGQETQYF.

The genes are TRBV4-1 and TRBJ2-5; 9 nucleotides agree with TRBD2. The CDR3 is 20 residues long. The germline CDR1 and CDR2 sequences are MGHRA and YSYEKL. The V gene end was trimmed by 0 bases and the J gene end by 1 base; junction bases not matched to a gene: 15. The CDR3 loop is CASSQDLGTRLAERQETQYF. The CDR3 DNA reads as TGCGCCAGCAGCCAAGACTTGGGGACCAGACTAGCGGAGCGCCAAGAGACCCAGTACTTC.

In its sample, this clonotype was seen a few times. The chain recombines TRBV29-1 with TRBJ2-7; possibly TRBD1 for D (8 bases). V lost 4 bases and J lost 1, with 17 bases in between. The V gene's germline CDR1 is SQVTM and CDR2 ANQGSEA. The CDR3 extends over 15 amino acids. CDR3 region: CSVVPNRGGSYEQYF. The CDR3 DNA reads as TGCAGCGTTGTACCCAACAGGGGGGGGTCCTACGAGCAGTACTTC.

The chain joins TRBV7-8 to TRBJ2-4; 8 nucleotides match TRBD2. The better agreement between TRBJ2-5 and the DNA end casts doubt on the J call. Germline V gene sequence: CDR1 SGHVS, CDR2 FQNEAQ. CDR3 length: 14 residues. This chain's CDR3 is CASSRGTRGETQYF. The CDR3 bases are TGTGCCAGCAGCCGCGGGACTAGGGGGGAGACCCAGTACTTC.

The J gene is TRBJ2-4, the V gene TRBV7-2, with D hard to call. Germline-derived CDR1 and CDR2 are SGHTA and FQGNSA. CDR3 length: 11 amino acids. Trimming cost V 2 bases and J 9 bases, with 5 bases left between them. CDR3 bases: TGTGCCAGCAGCTTACTCAGCATTCAGTACTTC. This sequence encodes CASSLLSIQYF.

The chain has TRBV29-1 and TRBJ1-4, with a possible D match to TRBD1 (6 bases). Germline loops: CDR1 SQVTM, CDR2 ANQGSEA. There are 14 residues in the CDR3. Trimming removed 1 base at V and 7 bases at J, with 13 bases between. CDR3 residues: CSVEGGGFGEKLFF. DNA of the CDR3: TGCAGCGTTGAAGGGGGGGGCTTCGGTGAAAAACTGTTTTTT.

Only a few counts were recorded for this clonotype. V gene TRBV14 combines with J gene TRBJ2-1, with 8 bases that match TRBD2. V lost 4 bases to trimming and J lost 10 bases; unmatched junction nucleotides: 12. CDR1 is SGHDN and CDR2 is FVKESK in the germline V gene. The CDR3 runs 15 residues. The CDR3 bases are TGTGCCAGCAGCCGAGAACTAGCGGCTCCCAGGGAGCAGTTCTTC. As protein: CASSRELAAPREQFF.

Here the CDR3 DNA reads TGTGCCAGCAGGAACGGACAGGCGGCGAACGAGCAGTACTTC. The encoded protein is CASRNGQAANEQYF. The chain uses TRBV12-3 or TRBV12-4 and TRBJ2-7; 7 bases line up with TRBD1. This CDR3 comprises 14 residues. V lost 6 bases to trimming and J lost 5 bases; unmatched junction nucleotides: 10.

As regards this clonotype: With a much larger clone just one base away, this may be a read error. This chain connects TRBV14 to TRBJ2-5; D remains ambiguous. The CDR3 is 12 amino acids. The germline CDR1 and CDR2 sequences are SGHDN and FVKESK. The V gene lost 1 base and the J gene lost 5 bases, with 5 bases spanning the gap. CDR3 sequence (DNA): TGTGCCAGCAGCCAAGTATGGGAGACCCAGTACTTC. Translation gives CASSQVWETQYF.

The chain has TRBV6-5 and TRBJ1-5; D perhaps matches TRBD1 (5 bases). The V and J ends lost 2 bases and 0 bases respectively, with 8 bases between them. The length of the CDR3 is 15 residues. Per the germline V gene, CDR1 is MNHEY and CDR2 is SVGAGI. The CDR3 loop is CASSYDRGSNQPQHF. CDR3 DNA: TGTGCCAGCAGTTACGATAGGGGTAGCAATCAGCCCCAGCATTTT.

Only a few counts were recorded for this clonotype. The chain carries TRBV28 and TRBJ2-7; D is perhaps TRBD1 (6 bases). V gave up 4 bases and J gave up 2 bases, with 9 bases separating them. Germline loops: CDR1 MDHEN, CDR2 SYDVKM. The CDR3 is made up of 13 amino acids. As DNA, the CDR3 is TGTGCCAGCAGTTGGACAGTGACCTACGAGCAGTACTTC. It yields the protein CASSWTVTYEQYF. Variable domain in full (rest from reference TRBV28 and TRBJ2-7): DVKVTQSSRYLVKRTGEKVFLECVQDMDHENMFWYRQDPGLGLRLIYFSYDVKMKEKGDIPEGYSVSREKKERFSLILESASTNQTSMYLCASSWTVTYEQYFGPGTRLTVT.

The gene calls are TRBV11-1 and TRBJ2-2, with D perhaps matching TRBD1 (5 bases). V was cut by 8 bases and J by 1 base, with 17 bases left in between. This CDR3 has 16 residues. In germline, CDR1 is SGHAT, CDR2 FQDESV (reference sequence). This CDR3 is CASSDTGIVNTGELFF. For the CDR3, the DNA is TGTGCCAGCTCCGATACAGGAATCGTGAACACCGGGGAGCTGTTTTTT.

V gene TRBV6-5 combines with J gene TRBJ1-4; D gene ambiguous. The germline CDR1 and CDR2 sequences are MNHEY and SVGAGI. V gave up 4 bases and J gave up 2 bases, with 8 bases separating them. CDR3 size: 14 residues. Written as DNA, the CDR3 is TGTGCCAGCAGTTCAGGTTTTACTAATGAAAAACTGTTTTTT. Its translation is CASSSGFTNEKLFF.